The 14 T cell receptor beta chains in this list originate from one sample, sequenced in a study of radiotherapy plus CTLA-4 blockade in lung cancer. The repertoire was sequenced with immunoSEQ multiplex PCR; TCRdb's copy has only in-frame clones and lacks some. The table lists about 76,000 clones, over 70% of them singletons. Material: peripheral blood, obtained from a patient treated with radiotherapy plus ipilimumab. The receptors were gathered from a human donor with non-small cell lung cancer whose response to radiotherapy plus ipilimumab could not be evaluated. Some clones in this sample may be carry-over from other donors' samples.

V gene TRBV7-2 combines with J gene TRBJ2-5; 7 positions agree with TRBD2. CDR1 is SGHTA and CDR2 is FQGNSA in the germline V gene. CDR3 length: 15 residues. The ends lost 7 bases at V and 4 bases at J; junction bases unmatched: 12. The CDR3 reads CASTARGGDGETQYF. Here the CDR3 DNA reads TGTGCCAGCACCGCCCGGGGAGGGGACGGAGAGACCCAGTACTTC.

This clone has just one count. The chain carries TRBV7-2 and TRBJ2-3, with 12 bases identical to TRBD2. The J segment lost 5 bases and the V segment lost 3 bases, leaving 6 bases of the junction unmatched. The germline CDR1 and CDR2 sequences are SGHTA and FQGNSA. This CDR3 spans 16 amino acids. The CDR3 DNA reads as TGTGCCAGCAGCTTTTCTAGCGGGGGGGCAAAAGATACGCAGTATTTT. This encodes CASSFSSGGAKDTQYF.

The chain links TRBV2 to TRBJ1-5, with a possible D match to TRBD1 (5 bases). The germline V and J ends were trimmed by 3 bases and 4 bases, with 10 bases remaining between them. This CDR3 is 14 amino acids long. CDR1 is SNHLY and CDR2 is FYNNEI in the germline V gene. DNA of the CDR3: TGTGCCAGCAGTGATCGACAGACAAATCAGCCCCAGCATTTT. Its translation is CASSDRQTNQPQHF.

The chain's CDR3 is CASSPSGGGLDYGYTF. The CDR3 DNA follows: TGTGCCAGCAGCCCCTCCGGCGGGGGTCTGGACTATGGCTACACCTTC. The gene calls are TRBV5-6 and TRBJ1-2; the D gene is possibly TRBD1 (5 bases). V was pared by 4 bases and J by 3 bases, with 19 bases between. The germline gives CDR1 SGHDT, CDR2 YYEEEE. There are 16 residues in the CDR3.

The genes are TRBV2 and TRBJ2-7; D is unresolved. Germline V lookup: CDR1 SNHLY, CDR2 FYNNEI. Trimming cost V 1 base and J 6 bases, with 16 bases left between them. The CDR3 is made up of 15 amino acids. This CDR3 is CASSEGGSPLSEQYF. CDR3 in DNA: TGTGCCAGCAGTGAAGGCGGTTCCCCTCTCTCCGAGCAGTACTTC.

Only one count was recorded for this clone. No conserved phenylalanine or tryptophan is present at the end of the CDR3, so a read error is the likely explanation. V and J are TRBV11-1 and TRBJ1-6; 7 bases fit TRBD1. The trim removed 2 bases at V and 6 bases at J, leaving 4 bases unmatched. The CDR3 totals 15 residues. In germline, CDR1 is SGHAT, CDR2 FQDESV (reference sequence). CDR3 nucleotides: TGTGCCAGCAGCTTATTGGGGACAGCTAATTCACCCCTCCACCTT. This encodes CASSLLGTANSPLHL.

This chain connects TRBV18 to TRBJ1-2; tentative D call: TRBD1 (5 bases). In germline, CDR1 is KGHSH, CDR2 LQKENI. This CDR3 spans 13 amino acids. V lost 2 bases and J 8 bases, leaving 12 bases between the germline ends. The CDR3 spells CASSPGQGYGYTF. Written as DNA, the CDR3 is TGTGCCAGCTCACCAGGGCAGGGCTACGGCTACACCTTC.

J is TRBJ2-3 and V is TRBV2; tentatively, D is TRBD2 (5 bases). Germline V gives CDR1 SNHLY, CDR2 FYNNEI. The CDR3 is 14 residues long. Trimming stripped 8 bases from V and 5 bases from J, with 17 bases between. The CDR3 reads CASGSRAGRDTQYF. CDR3 bases: TGTGCCAGCGGGTCACGGGCGGGTAGAGATACGCAGTATTTT.

The CDR3 DNA reads as TGTGCCAGCAGCTTAGAAAACATGTTTGTGAACACTGAAGCTTTCTTT. The encoded protein is CASSLENMFVNTEAFF. The chain employs TRBV7-9 and TRBJ1-1; D remains ambiguous. This CDR3 is 16 amino acids long. Germline CDR1 and CDR2: SEHNR and FQNEAQ (reference sequence). V dropped 1 base and J dropped 0 bases, with 12 bases sitting between them.

The chain couples TRBV19 to TRBJ2-7; tentatively, D is TRBD2 (6 bases). The CDR3 length is 16 residues. Trimming left V 3 bases short and J 0 bases short, with 15 bases between. Germline V gene data show CDR1 as LNHDA and CDR2 as SQIVND (reference sequence). CDR3 sequence: CASSITYGGFSYEQYF. CDR3 bases: TGTGCCAGTAGTATTACCTACGGGGGATTCTCCTACGAGCAGTACTTC.

J is TRBJ2-2 and V is TRBV7-2; D not resolved. Trimming cost V 1 base and J 1 base, with 4 bases left between them. Looked up from germline, CDR1 is SGHTA and CDR2 is FQGNSA. The CDR3 contains 14 residues. CDR3 in DNA: TGTGCCAGCAGCTTAGACAGGAACACCGGGGAGCTGTTTTTT. This encodes CASSLDRNTGELFF.

The chain combines TRBV28 with TRBJ2-2; TRBD1 aligns across 8 bases. V was pared by 3 bases and J by 4 bases, with 16 bases of the junction left unmatched. Germline V gene sequence: CDR1 MDHEN, CDR2 SYDVKM. The CDR3 sequence is 19 residues long. This chain's CDR3 is CASSLTGTGPRGSTGELFF. In nucleotides, the CDR3 is TGTGCCAGCAGTTTGACCGGGACAGGTCCTCGAGGAAGCACCGGGGAGCTGTTTTTT. Complete variable domain (other parts from reference TRBV28 and TRBJ2-2): DVKVTQSSRYLVKRTGEKVFLECVQDMDHENMFWYRQDPGLGLRLIYFSYDVKMKEKGDIPEGYSVSREKKERFSLILESASTNQTSMYLCASSLTGTGPRGSTGELFFGEGSRLTVL.

This chain uses TRBV18 with TRBJ2-5; 9 bases map to TRBD1. There are 13 residues in the CDR3. The V gene's germline CDR1 is KGHSH and CDR2 LQKENI. Trimming removed 2 bases from V and 5 bases from J; junction bases left unmatched: 0. CDR3 region: CASSPGQGETQYF. DNA of the CDR3: TGTGCCAGCTCACCAGGACAGGGGGAGACCCAGTACTTC.

The chain carries TRBV19 and TRBJ1-4, with TRBD1 matching 7 bases. The CDR3 contains 13 residues. The V and J ends lost 4 bases and 7 bases, in that order; junction bases with no gene match: 3. Germline lookup yields CDR1 LNHDA and CDR2 SQIVND (reference sequence). The CDR3 sequence is CASSTRGFEKLFF. The CDR3 nucleotides are TGTGCCAGTAGTACCAGGGGGTTTGAAAAACTGTTTTTT.